Presented here are 8 T cell receptor beta chains from one specimen sequenced in a study of cytomegalovirus exposure and HLA in healthy donors. With 60 Vbeta and 13 Jbeta primers, the PCR was carried out. Assay: immunoSEQ multiplex PCR; the TCRdb copy retains only in-frame clones and omits some. The sample lists about 120,000 clones, 78% occurring once. The sequencing sample was made of PBMCs. These receptors originate from a woman between 40 and 55 years old in good health and CMV-seronegative.

The rearrangement links TRBV5-1 to TRBJ1-1; 7 positions agree with TRBD1. Germline CDR1 and CDR2: SGHRS and YFSETQ. The V and J ends lost 3 bases and 0 bases, in that order; junction bases with no gene match: 14. The CDR3 consists of 18 residues. CDR3 loop: CASSSQIPGQPLNTEAFF. The CDR3 DNA reads TGCGCCAGCAGCTCTCAGATCCCGGGACAGCCACTGAACACTGAAGCTTTCTTT.

The V gene is TRBV5-1, the J gene TRBJ2-1; weak D call: TRBD1 (7 bases). Trimming took 0 bases from V and 2 from J, leaving 12 bases between them. The germline V gene encodes CDR1 SGHRS and CDR2 YFSETQ. The CDR3 covers 16 residues. The CDR3 loop reads CASSLGQGGTYNEQFF. CDR3 in DNA: TGCGCCAGCAGCTTGGGACAGGGAGGTACCTACAATGAGCAGTTCTTC.

The chain is built from TRBV4-2 and TRBJ2-4, with 7 bases lining up with TRBD2. Germline V lookup: CDR1 LGHNA, CDR2 YNFKEQ. Germline trimming cut 6 bases from V and 0 bases from J; bases unmatched to any gene: 2. This CDR3 region has 14 residues. CDR3 nucleotide sequence: TGTGCCAGCAGGGGAGGGCTAGCCAAAAACATTCAGTACTTC. Translated: CASRGGLAKNIQYF.

This chain links TRBV18 with TRBJ2-7; 7 nucleotides match TRBD2. The CDR3 consists of 13 residues. V lost 6 bases to trimming and J lost 5 bases; unmatched junction nucleotides: 7. Per germline, CDR1 KGHSH and CDR2 LQKENI. The DNA of the CDR3 is TGTGCCAGCTCTCTGGGGGGGGAGAACGAGCAGTACTTC. This encodes CASSLGGENEQYF.

V is TRBV28 and J is TRBJ2-1; 10 positions agree with TRBD1. Per the germline V gene, CDR1 is MDHEN and CDR2 is SYDVKM. The CDR3 runs 17 residues. J lost 2 bases, V lost 5 bases, and 9 bases had no gene match. CDR3 coding DNA: TGTGCCAGCAGTCCTACCCCGGGACAGGGGACCTACAATGAGCAGTTCTTC. Its protein is CASSPTPGQGTYNEQFF.

The chain links TRBV7-2 to TRBJ1-2, with D possibly matching TRBD1 (6 bases). The CDR3 runs to 16 residues. The ends were cut back, 2 bases at V and 3 bases at J, with 16 bases in the middle. Germline-derived CDR1 and CDR2 are SGHTA and FQGNSA. In DNA, the CDR3 is TGTGCCAGCAGCTTAATCCCTGGCAGGGGCTACTATGGCTACACCTTC. Translating it yields CASSLIPGRGYYGYTF.

V usage is TRBV27 and J usage is TRBJ1-2, with D uncertain. Germline V gene sequence: CDR1 MNHEY, CDR2 SMNVEV (reference sequence). The CDR3 is made up of 10 amino acids. Trimming shortened V by 9 bases and J by 4 bases, and 6 bases separated the two germline ends. Here the CDR3 reads CASSIYGYTF. CDR3 DNA sequence: TGTGCCAGTTCCATCTATGGCTACACCTTC.

This sequence joins TRBV7-2 and TRBJ2-7; maybe TRBD1 (5 bases). This CDR3 is built from 15 residues. Germline V gene lookup returns CDR1 SGHTA and CDR2 FQGNSA. Deletions cut 4 bases from V and 2 bases from J, with 15 bases between. DNA for the CDR3: TGTGCCAGCAGCTCCGCTTCAGGGATAGCCTACGAGCAGTACTTC. Translating it yields CASSSASGIAYEQYF.